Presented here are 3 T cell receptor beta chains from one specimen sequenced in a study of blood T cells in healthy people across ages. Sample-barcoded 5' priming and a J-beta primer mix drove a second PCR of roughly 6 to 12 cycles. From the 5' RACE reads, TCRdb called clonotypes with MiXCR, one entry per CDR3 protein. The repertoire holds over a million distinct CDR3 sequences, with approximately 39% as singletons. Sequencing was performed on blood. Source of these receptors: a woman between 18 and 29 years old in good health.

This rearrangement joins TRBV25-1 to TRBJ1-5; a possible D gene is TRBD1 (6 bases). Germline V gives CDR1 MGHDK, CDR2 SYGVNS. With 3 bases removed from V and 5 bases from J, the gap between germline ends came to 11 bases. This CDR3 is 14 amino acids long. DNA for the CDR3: TGTGCCAGCAGTGATACCGGGGGGCATCAGCCCCAGCATTTT. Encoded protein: CASSDTGGHQPQHF.

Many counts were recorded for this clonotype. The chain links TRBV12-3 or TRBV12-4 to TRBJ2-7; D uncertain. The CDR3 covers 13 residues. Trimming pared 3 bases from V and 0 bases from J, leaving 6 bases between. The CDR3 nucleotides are TGTGCCAGCAGTTTCCTTAGCTCCTACGAGCAGTACTTC. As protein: CASSFLSSYEQYF.

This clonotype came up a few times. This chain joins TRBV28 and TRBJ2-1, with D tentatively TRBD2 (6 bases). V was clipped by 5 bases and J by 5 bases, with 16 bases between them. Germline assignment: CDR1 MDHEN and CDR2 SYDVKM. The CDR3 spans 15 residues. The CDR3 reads CASSHPLAGHNEQFF. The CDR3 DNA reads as TGTGCCAGCAGTCACCCATTGGCGGGGCACAATGAGCAGTTCTTC.